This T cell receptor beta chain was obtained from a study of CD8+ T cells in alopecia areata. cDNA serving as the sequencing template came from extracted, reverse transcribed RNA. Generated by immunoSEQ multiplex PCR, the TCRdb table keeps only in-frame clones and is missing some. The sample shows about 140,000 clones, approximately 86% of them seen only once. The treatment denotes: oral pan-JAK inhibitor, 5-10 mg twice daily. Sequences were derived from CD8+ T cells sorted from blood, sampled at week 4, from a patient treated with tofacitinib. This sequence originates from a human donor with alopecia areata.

The CDR3 coding sequence is TGTGCCACCAGCAGCGTGGGACAGGGGTCTCTAGACACTGAAGCTTTCTTT. Translation: CATSSVGQGSLDTEAFF. The rearrangement links TRBV15 to TRBJ1-1, with 10 nucleotides matching TRBD1. The CDR3 is 17 amino acids. The ends lost 3 bases at V and 3 bases at J; junction bases unmatched: 10. Germline loops: CDR1 LNHNV, CDR2 YYDKDF (reference sequence). Variable domain in full (rest from reference TRBV15 and TRBJ1-1): DAMVIQNPRYQVTQFGKPVTLSCSQTLNHNVMYWYQQKSSQAPKLLFHYYDKDFNNEADTPDNFQSRRPNTSFCFLDIRSPGLGDTAMYLCATSSVGQGSLDTEAFFGQGTRLTVV.